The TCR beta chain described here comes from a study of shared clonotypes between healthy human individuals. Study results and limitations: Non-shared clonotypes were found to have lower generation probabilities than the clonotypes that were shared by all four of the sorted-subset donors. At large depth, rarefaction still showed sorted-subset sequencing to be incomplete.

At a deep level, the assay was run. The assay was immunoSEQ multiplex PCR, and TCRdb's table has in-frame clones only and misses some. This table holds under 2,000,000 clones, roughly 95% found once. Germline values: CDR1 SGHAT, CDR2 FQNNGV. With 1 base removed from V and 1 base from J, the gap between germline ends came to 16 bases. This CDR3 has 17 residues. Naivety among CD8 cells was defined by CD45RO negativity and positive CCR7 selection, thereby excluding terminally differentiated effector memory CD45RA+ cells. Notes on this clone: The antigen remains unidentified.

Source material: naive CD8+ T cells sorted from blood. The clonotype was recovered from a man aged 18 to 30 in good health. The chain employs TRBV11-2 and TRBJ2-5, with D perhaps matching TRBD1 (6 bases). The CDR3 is CASSLVRRQDIQETQYF. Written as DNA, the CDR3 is TGTGCCAGCAGCTTAGTCCGGCGACAGGACATCCAAGAGACCCAGTACTTC.